The clone carrying this T cell receptor (beta chain) turned up a few times. The antigen remains undetermined. The sample belongs to a study of beta chain features in type 1 diabetes. TCRB transcripts that were expressed got sequenced, as all of the isolated RNA had been reverse transcribed. Method: immunoSEQ multiplex PCR; TCRdb's copy keeps in-frame clones and lacks some. Of 250,000 or so clones in the sample, around 21% are singletons; the top ten hold roughly 0.028%. Sorting based on CD45RO/CCR7/CD25/CD127/CD95/CD27 separated CD4+ naive, central memory, regulatory and stem cell-like memory cells. Study results and limitations: A potential PCR bias toward shorter templates would be equal in patient and control samples. Significant though moderate, a shortening of TCRB CDR3s appeared in all four CD4+ subsets of Type 1 diabetes patients. The VDJ junctions of type 1 diabetes patients carried fewer insertions and more deletions.

This TCR came from a woman aged 40 to 50 with type 1 diabetes. Source material: naive CD4+ T cells from blood.

The CDR3 region has the DNA TGTGCCAGCAGTGGCTGGGGCCCCGAAGCTTTCTTT. Translation gives CASSGWGPEAFF. V usage is TRBV2 and J usage is TRBJ1-1; a possible D gene is TRBD1 (5 bases). Deletions cut 4 bases from V and 8 bases from J, with 11 bases between. Germline V gene data show CDR1 as SNHLY and CDR2 as FYNNEI. The CDR3 contains 12 residues.